These T cell receptor beta chains were read from a single sample in a study of blood T cell repertoires in COVID-19. Assay: immunoSEQ multiplex PCR; the TCRdb copy retains only in-frame clones and omits some. The repertoire holds approximately 180,000 clones, with roughly 84% as singletons. The source material was peripheral blood. The origin of the receptors is a woman aged 35 to 49 with COVID-19, enrolled during active disease. CDR3s include the opening cysteine and the closing phenylalanine or tryptophan. The D gene is left open where the match is weak. The listing skips clone size in some rows; elsewhere it reads once, few, many or a size class.

CDR3 length: 14; D gene: TRBD1; V gene: TRBV29-1; J gene: TRBJ1-5; clone size: .; CDR3 protein: CSVDAGGSNQPQHF; CDR3 DNA: TGCAGCGTTGACGCAGGGGGGAGCAATCAGCCCCAGCATTTT
CDR3 length: 18; D gene: .; V gene: TRBV19; J gene: TRBJ1-2; clone size: .; CDR3 protein: CASTFGGRATLLNYGYTF; CDR3 DNA: TGTGCCAGTACCTTCGGGGGACGGGCTACTCTACTTAACTATGGCTACACCTTC
CDR3 length: 17; D gene: .; V gene: TRBV5-6; J gene: TRBJ2-7; clone size: .; CDR3 protein: CASSLEEGLGDGGEQYF; CDR3 DNA: TGTGCCAGCAGCTTGGAGGAGGGATTGGGGGATGGAGGCGAGCAGTACTTC
CDR3 length: 14; D gene: .; V gene: TRBV7-2; J gene: TRBJ1-2; clone size: .; CDR3 protein: CASTLSGLGGGYTF; CDR3 DNA: TGTGCCAGCACTCTATCGGGCCTTGGGGGCGGCTACACCTTC
CDR3 length: 12; D gene: TRBD1; V gene: TRBV12-3/TRBV12-4; J gene: TRBJ1-1; clone size: .; CDR3 protein: CASSEQGTEAFF; CDR3 DNA: TGTGCCAGCAGTGAACAGGGGACTGAAGCTTTCTTT
CDR3 length: 15; D gene: .; V gene: TRBV19; J gene: TRBJ1-5; clone size: .; CDR3 protein: CASSIDRGLNQPQHF; CDR3 DNA: TGTGCCAGTAGTATAGATCGAGGGTTAAATCAGCCCCAGCATTTT
CDR3 length: 15; D gene: TRBD1; V gene: TRBV10-3; J gene: TRBJ2-2; clone size: .; CDR3 protein: CATERQGSNTGELFF; CDR3 DNA: TGTGCCACCGAAAGACAGGGATCGAACACCGGGGAGCTGTTTTTT
CDR3 length: 14; D gene: .; V gene: TRBV11-2; J gene: TRBJ1-4; clone size: once; CDR3 protein: CASRKGVLEEKLFF; CDR3 DNA: TGTGCCAGCAGGAAAGGCGTTTTGGAGGAAAAACTGTTTTTT
CDR3 length: 16; D gene: .; V gene: TRBV6-5; J gene: TRBJ2-2; clone size: .; CDR3 protein: CASSYSDNANTGELFF; CDR3 DNA: TGTGCCAGCAGTTACTCCGACAACGCGAACACCGGGGAGCTGTTTTTT
CDR3 length: 13; D gene: .; V gene: TRBV27; J gene: TRBJ1-1; clone size: .; CDR3 protein: CASSLGLNTEAFF; CDR3 DNA: TGTGCCAGCAGTCTAGGTTTGAACACTGAAGCTTTCTTT
CDR3 length: 16; D gene: .; V gene: TRBV4-1; J gene: TRBJ2-7; clone size: .; CDR3 protein: CASSQESAGSFYEQYF; CDR3 DNA: TGCGCCAGCAGCCAAGAGTCGGCAGGGTCCTTCTACGAGCAGTACTTC
CDR3 length: 14; D gene: .; V gene: TRBV24-1; J gene: TRBJ2-2; clone size: .; CDR3 protein: CATSEASHTGELFF; CDR3 DNA: TGTGCCACCAGTGAAGCTTCCCACACCGGGGAGCTGTTTTTT
CDR3 length: 17; D gene: .; V gene: TRBV28; J gene: TRBJ1-6; clone size: .; CDR3 protein: CASRFPGLAPGGSPLHF; CDR3 DNA: TGTGCCAGCAGGTTCCCCGGGTTAGCACCCGGAGGTTCACCCCTCCACTTT
CDR3 length: 15; D gene: TRBD1; V gene: TRBV6-5; J gene: TRBJ2-5; clone size: .; CDR3 protein: CASSSLGGAGETQYF; CDR3 DNA: TGTGCCAGCAGTTCCCTAGGGGGCGCAGGGGAGACCCAGTACTTC
CDR3 length: 18; D gene: .; V gene: TRBV29-1; J gene: TRBJ2-7; clone size: few; CDR3 protein: CSVYTKRRNSTYLWEQYF; CDR3 DNA: TGCAGCGTCTACACCAAACGTAGAAACAGCACCTACCTTTGGGAGCAGTACTTC
CDR3 length: 15; D gene: .; V gene: TRBV10-1; J gene: TRBJ2-1; clone size: .; CDR3 protein: CASSDLAGLNNEQFF; CDR3 DNA: TGCGCCAGCAGTGACCTGGCAGGGCTTAACAATGAGCAGTTCTTC
CDR3 length: 20; D gene: TRBD2; V gene: TRBV5-4; J gene: TRBJ2-3; clone size: .; CDR3 protein: CASSLGSGGRRVLRTDTQYF; CDR3 DNA: TGTGCCAGCAGCTTGGGATCGGGCGGGAGGAGGGTATTAAGGACAGATACGCAGTATTTT
CDR3 length: 14; D gene: .; V gene: TRBV28; J gene: TRBJ1-5; clone size: .; CDR3 protein: CASSPPRGGQPQHF; CDR3 DNA: TGTGCCAGCAGTCCACCCCGGGGAGGGCAGCCCCAGCATTTT
CDR3 length: 17; D gene: TRBD2; V gene: TRBV11-3; J gene: TRBJ2-1; clone size: .; CDR3 protein: CASSMGGLTSGIDEQFF; CDR3 DNA: TGTGCCAGCAGCATGGGGGGATTGACTAGCGGGATCGATGAGCAGTTCTTC
CDR3 length: 14; D gene: TRBD1; V gene: TRBV6-5; J gene: TRBJ1-4; clone size: few; CDR3 protein: CASTSGGRGEKLFF; CDR3 DNA: TGTGCCAGCACATCAGGGGGCCGTGGAGAAAAACTGTTTTTT
CDR3 length: 17; D gene: TRBD1; V gene: TRBV7-9; J gene: TRBJ1-1; clone size: .; CDR3 protein: CASSLITGGIVGTEAFF; CDR3 DNA: TGTGCCAGCAGCTTGATAACAGGGGGCATCGTTGGTACTGAAGCTTTCTTT
CDR3 length: 16; D gene: TRBD1; V gene: TRBV14; J gene: TRBJ1-4; clone size: .; CDR3 protein: CASSQDRGSTNEKLFF; CDR3 DNA: TGTGCCAGCAGCCAAGACAGGGGGTCAACTAATGAAAAACTGTTTTTT
CDR3 length: 13; D gene: TRBD1; V gene: TRBV28; J gene: TRBJ1-5; clone size: once; CDR3 protein: CARGGDSNQPQHF; CDR3 DNA: TGTGCCAGAGGGGGCGATAGCAATCAGCCCCAGCATTTT
CDR3 length: 13; D gene: .; V gene: TRBV11-2; J gene: TRBJ1-5; clone size: .; CDR3 protein: CASSFAVEQPQHF; CDR3 DNA: TGTGCCAGCAGCTTCGCTGTCGAGCAGCCCCAGCATTTT
CDR3 length: 14; D gene: .; V gene: TRBV15; J gene: TRBJ1-2; clone size: .; CDR3 protein: CATSRDGDLYGYTF; CDR3 DNA: TGTGCCACCAGCAGAGATGGAGACCTCTATGGCTACACCTTC
CDR3 length: 14; D gene: TRBD1; V gene: TRBV5-1; J gene: TRBJ1-6; clone size: .; CDR3 protein: CASSLDRGRSPLHF; CDR3 DNA: TGCGCCAGCAGCTTGGACAGGGGCCGCTCACCCCTCCACTTT
CDR3 length: 17; D gene: TRBD2; V gene: TRBV27; J gene: TRBJ2-3; clone size: .; CDR3 protein: CASSSYRLAVSTDTQYF; CDR3 DNA: TGTGCCAGCAGTTCCTACAGACTAGCCGTTAGCACAGATACGCAGTATTTT
CDR3 length: 19; D gene: TRBD1; V gene: TRBV7-3; J gene: TRBJ2-6; clone size: few; CDR3 protein: CASSLIPGQFTSGANVLTF; CDR3 DNA: TGTGCCAGCAGCTTGATTCCGGGACAGTTTACCTCTGGGGCCAACGTCCTGACTTTC
CDR3 length: 15; D gene: .; V gene: TRBV18; J gene: TRBJ1-1; clone size: .; CDR3 protein: CASSPQTGLNTEAFF; CDR3 DNA: TGTGCCAGCTCACCGCAGACAGGCCTGAACACTGAAGCTTTCTTT
CDR3 length: 13; D gene: .; V gene: TRBV9; J gene: TRBJ2-5; clone size: .; CDR3 protein: CASSVATRETQYF; CDR3 DNA: TGTGCCAGCAGCGTAGCTACTCGGGAGACCCAGTACTTC
CDR3 length: 14; D gene: TRBD1; V gene: TRBV9; J gene: TRBJ1-6; clone size: .; CDR3 protein: CASSNRGRDSPLHF; CDR3 DNA: TGTGCCAGCAGCAACAGGGGGCGAGATTCACCCCTCCACTTT
CDR3 length: 13; D gene: TRBD1; V gene: TRBV6-4; J gene: TRBJ2-2; clone size: .; CDR3 protein: CASRTGNAGELFF; CDR3 DNA: TGTGCCAGCAGGACAGGGAACGCCGGGGAGCTGTTTTTT
CDR3 length: 14; D gene: .; V gene: TRBV7-9; J gene: TRBJ1-1; clone size: .; CDR3 protein: CASSLVAGATEAFF; CDR3 DNA: TGTGCCAGCAGCTTAGTGGCTGGAGCCACTGAAGCTTTCTTT
CDR3 length: 14; D gene: TRBD1; V gene: TRBV5-4; J gene: TRBJ1-2; clone size: .; CDR3 protein: CASSLRTGLEGYTF; CDR3 DNA: TGTGCCAGCAGCTTGCGGACAGGGCTTGAGGGCTACACCTTC
CDR3 length: 15; D gene: .; V gene: TRBV3-1/TRBV3-2; J gene: TRBJ1-5; clone size: few; CDR3 protein: CASSQDGGSDQPQHF; CDR3 DNA: TGTGCCAGCAGCCAAGATGGCGGCAGCGATCAGCCCCAGCATTTT